One sample yielded the 28 T cell receptor beta chains listed below, sequenced in a study of OX40 agonist ivuxolimab in advanced cancers. Profiling relied on immunoSEQ multiplex PCR, and the TCRdb table lists in-frame clones only, not all of them. Found here are some 49,000 clones, 80% to 85% of them singletons; the top ten hold just under 4%. The starting material was CD4+ or CD8+ T cells sorted from blood, obtained in a trial of the OX40 agonist ivuxolimab. The source is an adult with an advanced solid tumor such as melanoma, head and neck, liver or kidney cancer.

There are a few counts of this clone. The genes are TRBV19 and TRBJ1-5; 7 nucleotides line up with TRBD1. Germline trimming cut 7 bases from V and 4 bases from J; bases unmatched to any gene: 10. Germline CDR1 and CDR2: LNHDA and SQIVND (reference sequence). This CDR3 contains 15 residues. The CDR3 nucleotides read TGTGCCAGTACCACAGAGGGGGCTGGGAATCAGCCCCAGCATTTT. It is translated as CASTTEGAGNQPQHF. Using reference TRBV19 and TRBJ1-5 for the parts outside the CDR3, the full variable domain is DGGITQSPKYLFRKEGQNVTLSCEQNLNHDAMYWYRQDPGQGLRLIYYSQIVNDFQKGDIAEGYSVSREKKESFPLTVTSAQKNPTAFYLCASTTEGAGNQPQHFGDGTRLSIL.

This chain connects TRBV2 to TRBJ2-7; D is perhaps TRBD1 (6 bases). Germline-derived CDR1 and CDR2 are SNHLY and FYNNEI. Trimming took off 0 bases at V and 3 bases at J, with 12 bases between the two ends. CDR3 length equals 15 residues. CDR3 sequence: CASSEAGASYYEQYF. The CDR3 DNA sequence: TGTGCCAGCAGTGAAGCGGGGGCCTCCTACTACGAGCAGTACTTC.

This chain joins TRBV5-1 and TRBJ2-1; D gene ambiguous. The ends were cut back, 2 bases at V and 8 bases at J, with 11 bases in the middle. This CDR3 region has 13 residues. The germline CDR1 and CDR2 sequences are SGHRS and YFSETQ. This CDR3 reads CASSFSANYEQFF. As DNA, the CDR3 is TGCGCCAGCAGCTTCTCGGCAAACTATGAGCAGTTCTTC.

The chain has TRBV2 and TRBJ2-5; TRBD2 matches at 7 bases. The last part of the DNA fits TRBJ2-7 better; the J call may be wrong. Looked up from germline, CDR1 is SNHLY and CDR2 is FYNNEI. The CDR3 contains 15 residues. The CDR3 DNA is TGTGCCAGCACCACGGGAGCGGGAAGGTCCTACGAGCAGTACTTC. Protein product: CASTTGAGRSYEQYF.

The V and J genes are TRBV25-1 and TRBJ1-3, with D unresolved. CDR1 is MGHDK, CDR2 SYGVNS, per germline. CDR3 length equals 15 residues. With 0 bases removed from V and 0 bases from J, the gap between germline ends came to 6 bases. The CDR3 region has the DNA TGTGCCAGCAGTGAATACGCGAGCTCTGGAAACACCATATATTTT. The encoded protein is CASSEYASSGNTIYF.

This chain links TRBV5-1 with TRBJ2-3; D is undetermined. CDR3 length: 12 amino acids. Germline V gene lookup returns CDR1 SGHRS and CDR2 YFSETQ. The germline V and J ends were trimmed by 4 bases and 2 bases, with 5 bases remaining between them. CDR3 residues: CASSADTDTQYF. CDR3 DNA sequence: TGCGCCAGCAGCGCCGACACAGATACGCAGTATTTT.

The chain joins TRBV28 to TRBJ2-3; D is ambiguous. V was trimmed by 3 bases and J by 2 bases, leaving 12 bases between them. This CDR3 is 15 amino acids long. Germline V CDR1 and CDR2: MDHEN, SYDVKM. CDR3 bases: TGTGCCAGCAGTTTGTCAACACTCATCACAGATACGCAGTATTTT. It yields the protein CASSLSTLITDTQYF.

In DNA form, the CDR3 reads TGTGCCAGCAGCTTGGGGGATCCTAACTATGGCTACACCTTC. It encodes CASSLGDPNYGYTF. This chain joins TRBV7-9 and TRBJ1-2; D possibly corresponds to TRBD1 (5 bases). The CDR3 loop spans 14 amino acids. V lost 3 bases, J lost 0 bases, and 8 bases lay in between. Germline CDR1 is SEHNR and CDR2 is FQNEAQ (reference sequence).

The chain carries TRBV5-6 and TRBJ2-5; 7 bases are shared with TRBD1. V lost 4 bases, J lost 4 bases, and 7 bases stayed unmatched. The CDR3 covers 14 residues. Germline loops: CDR1 SGHDT, CDR2 YYEEEE. The CDR3: CASSSTGAPETQYF. In DNA, the CDR3 is TGTGCCAGCAGCAGTACAGGGGCCCCAGAGACCCAGTACTTC.

The chain couples TRBV13 to TRBJ1-2; 10 bases line up with TRBD1. The CDR3 extends over 16 amino acids. CDR1 is PRHDT and CDR2 is FYEKMQ in the germline V gene (reference sequence). After removal of 4 bases from V and 3 bases from J, the junction contained 8 bases not matched to a gene. CDR3 bases: TGTGCCAGCAGCTCCTTGACAGGGGGCGCCGACTATGGCTACACCTTC. It codes for CASSSLTGGADYGYTF.

This clone was seen just once. CDR3 nucleotide sequence: TGCGCCAGCAGCTTGGACGCTAGCGGATACAATGAGCAGTTCTTC. Its protein product is CASSLDASGYNEQFF. This chain joins TRBV5-1 and TRBJ2-1; 7 bases line up with TRBD2. With V trimmed by 0 bases and J by 4 bases, 4 bases remained unmatched. Germline CDR1 reads SGHRS; CDR2 reads YFSETQ. CDR3 length: 15 amino acids.

The genes are TRBV4-3 and TRBJ2-7, with 7 bases fitting TRBD1. CDR3 size: 13 residues. CDR1 LGHNA and CDR2 YSLEER come from the germline V gene. Trimming cost V 0 bases and J 4 bases; bases outside gene matches: 0. The CDR3 loop is CASSQEQGYEQYF. The DNA of the CDR3 is TGCGCCAGCAGCCAAGAACAGGGGTACGAGCAGTACTTC.

V is TRBV30 and J is TRBJ1-1; TRBD1 aligns across 8 bases. Germline-derived CDR1 and CDR2 are GTSNPN and SVGIG (reference sequence). This CDR3 contains 13 residues. J gave up 4 bases and V 1 base, and 2 bases lay outside the gene matches. CDR3 in DNA: TGTGCCTGGAGTGGGACAGGGCGCACTGAAGCTTTCTTT. It translates to CAWSGTGRTEAFF.

CDR3 sequence (DNA): TGTGCCAGCAGCTCTAGTGCGAATACCTACGAGCAGTACTTC. Translation gives CASSSSANTYEQYF. The chain has TRBV7-2 and TRBJ2-7; D unresolved. The V gene's germline CDR1 is SGHTA and CDR2 FQGNSA. Deletions cut 4 bases from V and 2 bases from J, with 12 bases between. The CDR3 totals 14 residues.

V and J are TRBV13 and TRBJ2-7, with a tentative D call TRBD2 (6 bases). This CDR3 has 14 amino acids. Trimming pared 3 bases from V and 2 bases from J, leaving 11 bases between. CDR1 is PRHDT and CDR2 is FYEKMQ in the germline V gene (reference sequence). This CDR3 reads CASSFGGYTYEQYF. Written as DNA, the CDR3 is TGTGCCAGCAGCTTCGGGGGTTACACCTACGAGCAGTACTTC.

V and J are TRBV6-1 and TRBJ1-1; D is possibly TRBD1 (6 bases). Germline CDR1 reads MNHNS; CDR2 reads SASEGT. This CDR3 is built from 13 residues. V gave up 5 bases and J gave up 2 bases, with 9 bases separating them. CDR3 region: CASSRDINTEAFF. The CDR3 nucleotides read TGTGCCAGCAGTAGGGACATCAACACTGAAGCTTTCTTT.

The chain carries TRBV2 and TRBJ1-6; D ambiguous. CDR3 size: 14 residues. Looked up from germline, CDR1 is SNHLY and CDR2 is FYNNEI. The V and J ends lost 4 bases and 3 bases respectively, with 7 bases between them. The CDR3 region is CASSARGYNSPLHF. The CDR3 DNA reads TGTGCCAGCAGTGCTCGGGGCTATAATTCACCCCTCCACTTT.

This clone was counted only a few times. The chain has TRBV7-8 and TRBJ2-3; D call uncertain. CDR1 and CDR2 from the germline V gene are SGHVS and FQNEAQ. CDR3 length equals 13 residues. The ends were cut back, 5 bases at V and 4 bases at J, with 10 bases in the middle. The CDR3 here is CASSPELSDTQYF. The CDR3 DNA is TGTGCCAGCAGCCCCGAGCTCTCAGATACGCAGTATTTT.

The chain carries TRBV28 and TRBJ1-1; D is undetermined. The V end was cut by 7 bases, the J end by 1 base, with 13 bases between. Germline V gene lookup returns CDR1 MDHEN and CDR2 SYDVKM. This CDR3 spans 14 amino acids. The DNA for the CDR3 is TGTGCCAGCAATCCCTGGGTGGGGAACACTGAAGCTTTCTTT. Its translation: CASNPWVGNTEAFF.

The chain uses TRBV19 and TRBJ2-7; the D is unclear. CDR3 size: 14 residues. Germline V gives CDR1 LNHDA, CDR2 SQIVND (reference sequence). Trimming removed 2 bases at V and 2 bases at J, with 10 bases between. For the CDR3, the DNA is TGTGCCAGTAGTATAACGACGGAGACCTACGAGCAGTACTTC. Amino acids: CASSITTETYEQYF.

This clone was seen once. The rearrangement uses TRBV27 and TRBJ1-2; the match to TRBD1 covers 10 bases. Germline CDR1 MNHEY, CDR2 SMNVEV (reference sequence). The CDR3 spans 15 residues. The V gene end was trimmed by 5 bases and the J gene end by 3 bases; junction bases not matched to a gene: 6. The CDR3 DNA sequence: TGTGCCAGCAGTGAAGGGACAGGGGAACACTATGGCTACACCTTC. This gives the protein CASSEGTGEHYGYTF.

The chain links TRBV2 to TRBJ2-5; D gene ambiguous. The CDR3 is 13 amino acids. Germline CDR1 and CDR2: SNHLY and FYNNEI. Trimming shortened V by 4 bases and J by 2 bases, and 8 bases separated the two germline ends. In DNA, the CDR3 is TGTGCCAGCAGTGGACGGATGCAAGAGACCCAGTACTTC. This codes for CASSGRMQETQYF.

The V call is TRBV14, the J call TRBJ1-1; possible D gene TRBD1, 6 bases. The CDR3 is 12 amino acids. Germline V gene data show CDR1 as SGHDN and CDR2 as FVKESK. With 7 bases removed from V and 4 bases from J, the gap between germline ends came to 10 bases. This chain's CDR3 is CASTAQGTEAFF. The CDR3 coding sequence is TGTGCCAGCACCGCACAGGGCACTGAAGCTTTCTTT.

The CDR3 reads CASSLEGSSPLHF. The CDR3 DNA is TGTGCCAGCAGTTTAGAGGGCAGTTCACCCCTCCACTTT. The J gene is TRBJ1-6, the V gene TRBV28; D gene ambiguous. Germline V gives CDR1 MDHEN, CDR2 SYDVKM. V was cut by 2 bases and J by 9 bases, with 8 bases left in between. The CDR3 extends over 13 amino acids.

This clone was found a few times. The chain joins TRBV7-9 to TRBJ2-3, with a possible D match to TRBD2 (6 bases). Germline-derived CDR1 and CDR2 are SEHNR and FQNEAQ (reference sequence). The germline V and J ends were trimmed by 5 bases and 0 bases, with 12 bases remaining between them. The CDR3 contains 15 residues. The CDR3 DNA follows: TGTGCCAGCAGCACCCTTAGCGGAAGCACAGATACGCAGTATTTT. It translates to CASSTLSGSTDTQYF.

V usage is TRBV18 and J usage is TRBJ1-4; unclear D gene. The V and J ends lost 4 bases and 8 bases respectively, with 11 bases between them. This CDR3 has 13 residues. Germline CDR1 is KGHSH and CDR2 is LQKENI. CDR3 nucleotides: TGTGCCAGCTCACGACCACCGGAGGAAAAACTGTTTTTT. It is translated as CASSRPPEEKLFF.

The rearrangement uses TRBV7-9 and TRBJ1-5, with D possibly TRBD1 on 5 matching bases. The CDR3 is 15 amino acids. Germline CDR1 is SEHNR and CDR2 is FQNEAQ (reference sequence). V was trimmed by 6 bases and J by 1 base, leaving 13 bases between them. The CDR3 sequence is CASSAQGTSNQPQHF. CDR3 bases: TGTGCCAGCAGTGCTCAGGGAACGAGCAATCAGCCCCAGCATTTT.

The rearrangement links TRBV6-5 to TRBJ1-5, with unresolved D. Trimming pared 0 bases from V and 0 bases from J, leaving 3 bases between. Germline values: CDR1 MNHEY, CDR2 SVGAGI. The CDR3 sequence is 14 residues long. The DNA of the CDR3 is TGTGCCAGCAGTTACTCCAATAGCAATCAGCCCCAGCATTTT. Translation gives CASSYSNSNQPQHF.